The T cell receptor beta chain described here comes from a study of blood T cell repertoires in COVID-19. In the original workflow: The authors estimated nucleated cell counts from reference gene primer amplification. Method: immunoSEQ multiplex PCR; TCRdb's copy keeps in-frame clones and lacks some. V, J and clone size were drawn from that table, and D and trimming were deduced from the DNA. The repertoire holds tens of thousands of clones, with 81% as singletons. Trimming pared 12 bases from V and 9 bases from J, leaving 20 bases between. Germline-derived CDR1 and CDR2 are KGHDR and SFDVKD. The CDR3 runs 14 residues. This clone turned up a few times.

This clonotype originated in a man aged 80 or over with active or convalescent COVID-19. The V call is TRBV24-1, the J call TRBJ1-6; D perhaps matches TRBD1 (5 bases). The source material was peripheral blood. This chain's CDR3 is CAPLRASQASPLHF. As DNA, the CDR3 is TGTGCCCCGCTAAGGGCCTCACAGGCTTCACCCCTCCACTTT.